This T cell receptor beta chain originates from a study of T cell clones after liver transplantation. Study outcomes and limitations: These preliminary findings come from unstandardized post-transplant sampling times.

Here immunoSEQ multiplex PCR was the method, and the copy in TCRdb shows in-frame clones only, minus some. Of 75,000 to 100,000 clones detected, 65% to 85% appear once; the ten largest clones hold less than 0.6%. Deletions cut 0 bases from V and 4 bases from J, with 19 bases between. This CDR3 has 18 residues. Germline-derived CDR1 and CDR2 are LNHNV and YYDKDF (reference sequence). About this clone: Its target is not known.

The chain couples TRBV15 to TRBJ1-5, with no clear D. This material consisted of CD4+ T cells from blood, taken 46 months after liver transplant. This sequence originates from a human patient who received a liver transplant. Some T cells may possibly be graft donor cells. The CDR3 nucleotides are TGTGCCACCAGCAGAGATCCCGGCCCTGCGGGAGGGAATCAGCCCCAGCATTTT. Translating it yields CATSRDPGPAGGNQPQHF.